This T cell receptor (beta chain) was observed in a study of T cells in Graves' hyperthyroidism and ophthalmopathy. From RNA transcripts, TCR beta CDR3 regions were amplified. HTBI primers were the set used in a first-round RT-PCR of the TCR CDR3. Each CDR3 protein is one row after TCRdb ran MiXCR on the multiplex PCR reads. In the table there are 300,000 to 450,000 distinct CDR3 sequences, less than 15% of which are singletons. The germline V gene has CDR1 KGHDR and CDR2 SFDVKD. CDR3 size: 13 residues. The V end lost 7 bases, the J end lost 0 bases, and 6 bases lay between the germline ends. The TCR originated in a woman between 18 and 29 years old with Graves' hyperthyroidism. Sequenced sample: blood. The V call is TRBV24-1, the J call TRBJ1-5, with no clear D. CDR3 loop: CATSSYSNQPQHF. The CDR3 DNA follows: TGTGCCACCAGCTCGTATAGCAATCAGCCCCAGCATTTT.